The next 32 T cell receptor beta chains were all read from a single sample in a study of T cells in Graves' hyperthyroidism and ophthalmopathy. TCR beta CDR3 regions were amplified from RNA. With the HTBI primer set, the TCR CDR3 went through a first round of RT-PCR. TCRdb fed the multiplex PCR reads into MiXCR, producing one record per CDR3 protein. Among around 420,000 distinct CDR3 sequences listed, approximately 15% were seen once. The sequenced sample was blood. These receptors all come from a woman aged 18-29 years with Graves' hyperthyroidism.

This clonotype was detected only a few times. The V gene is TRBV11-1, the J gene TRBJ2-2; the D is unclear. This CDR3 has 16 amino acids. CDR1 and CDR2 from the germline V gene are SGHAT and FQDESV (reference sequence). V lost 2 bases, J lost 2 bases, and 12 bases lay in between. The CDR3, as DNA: TGTGCCAGCAGCTTACAGCCCCCTCCTAACACCGGGGAGCTGTTTTTT. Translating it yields CASSLQPPPNTGELFF.

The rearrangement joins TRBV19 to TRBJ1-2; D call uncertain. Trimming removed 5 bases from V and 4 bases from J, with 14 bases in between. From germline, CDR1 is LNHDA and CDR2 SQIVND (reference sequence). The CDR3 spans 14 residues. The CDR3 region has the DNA TGTGCCAGTAGTCAGACACGAGCTTCCTATGGCTACACCTTC. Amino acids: CASSQTRASYGYTF.

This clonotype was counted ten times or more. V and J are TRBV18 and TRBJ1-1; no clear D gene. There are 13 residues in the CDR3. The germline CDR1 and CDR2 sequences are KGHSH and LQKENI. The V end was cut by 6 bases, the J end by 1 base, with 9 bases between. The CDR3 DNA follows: TGTGCCAGCTCGTATCTAGAGAACACTGAAGCTTTCTTT. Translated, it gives CASSYLENTEAFF. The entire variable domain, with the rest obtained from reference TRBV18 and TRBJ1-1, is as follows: NAGVMQNPRHLVRRRGQEARLRCSPMKGHSHVYWYRQLPEEGLKFMVYLQKENIIDESGMPKERFSAEFPKEGPSILRIQQVVRGDSAAYFCASSYLENTEAFFGQGTRLTVV.

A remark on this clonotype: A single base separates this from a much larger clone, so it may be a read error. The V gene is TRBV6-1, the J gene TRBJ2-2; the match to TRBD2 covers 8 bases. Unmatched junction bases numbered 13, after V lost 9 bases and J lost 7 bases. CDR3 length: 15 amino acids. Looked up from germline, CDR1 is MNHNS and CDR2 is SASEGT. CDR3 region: CASPLDGGGFGELFF. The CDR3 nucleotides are TGTGCCAGTCCTTTGGATGGCGGGGGGTTCGGGGAGCTGTTTTTT.

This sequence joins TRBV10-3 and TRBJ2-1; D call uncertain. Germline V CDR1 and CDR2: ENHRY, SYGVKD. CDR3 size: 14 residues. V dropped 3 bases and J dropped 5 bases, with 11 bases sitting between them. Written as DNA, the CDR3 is TGTGCCATCAGTGATCCGAAGAGGAACAATGAGCAGTTCTTC. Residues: CAISDPKRNNEQFF.

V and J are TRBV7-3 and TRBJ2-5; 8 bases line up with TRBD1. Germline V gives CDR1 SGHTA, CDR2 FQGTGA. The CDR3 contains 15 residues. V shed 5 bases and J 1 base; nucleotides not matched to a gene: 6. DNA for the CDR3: TGTGCCAGCAGCCTCGAACAGGGGGTCCAAGAGACCCAGTACTTC. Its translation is CASSLEQGVQETQYF.

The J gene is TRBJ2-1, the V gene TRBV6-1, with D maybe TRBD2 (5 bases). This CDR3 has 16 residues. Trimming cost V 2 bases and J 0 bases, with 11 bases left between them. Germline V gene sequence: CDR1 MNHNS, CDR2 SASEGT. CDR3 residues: CASSEIAGSSYNEQFF. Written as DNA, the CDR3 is TGTGCCAGCAGTGAAATTGCTGGGAGCTCCTACAATGAGCAGTTCTTC.

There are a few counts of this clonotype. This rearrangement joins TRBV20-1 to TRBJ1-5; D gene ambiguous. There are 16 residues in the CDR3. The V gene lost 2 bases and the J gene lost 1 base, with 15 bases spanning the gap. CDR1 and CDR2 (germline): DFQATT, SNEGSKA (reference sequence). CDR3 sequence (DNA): TGCAGTGCTAGACCCAGAGGGTGGACGAGCAATCAGCCCCAGCATTTT. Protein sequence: CSARPRGWTSNQPQHF.

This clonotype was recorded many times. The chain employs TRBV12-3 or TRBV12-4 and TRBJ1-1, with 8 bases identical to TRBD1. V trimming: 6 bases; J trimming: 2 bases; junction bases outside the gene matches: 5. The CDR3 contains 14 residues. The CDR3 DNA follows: TGTGCCAGCAGGCCAGGGGGCTCCAACACTGAAGCTTTCTTT. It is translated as CASRPGGSNTEAFF.

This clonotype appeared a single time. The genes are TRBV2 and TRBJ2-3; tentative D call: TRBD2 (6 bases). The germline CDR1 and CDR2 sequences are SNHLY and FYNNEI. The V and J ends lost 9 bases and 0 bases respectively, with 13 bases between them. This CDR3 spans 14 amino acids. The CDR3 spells CASPLGGSTDTQYF. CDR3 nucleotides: TGTGCCAGTCCCCTGGGGGGTAGCACAGATACGCAGTATTTT.

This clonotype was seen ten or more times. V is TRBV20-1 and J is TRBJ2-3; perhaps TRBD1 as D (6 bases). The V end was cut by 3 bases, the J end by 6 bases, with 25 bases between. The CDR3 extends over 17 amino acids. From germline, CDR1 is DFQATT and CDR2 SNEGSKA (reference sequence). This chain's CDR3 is CSASPRSGAWVMDTQYF. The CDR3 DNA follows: TGCAGTGCTAGTCCCCGCTCAGGGGCGTGGGTCATGGATACGCAGTATTTT.

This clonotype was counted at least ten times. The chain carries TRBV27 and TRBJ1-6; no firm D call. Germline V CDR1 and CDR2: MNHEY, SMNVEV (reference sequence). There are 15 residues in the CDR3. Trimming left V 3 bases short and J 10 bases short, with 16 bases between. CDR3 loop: CASSLAPLPGSPLHF. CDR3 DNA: TGTGCCAGCAGTTTGGCGCCCCTTCCGGGGTCACCCCTCCACTTT.

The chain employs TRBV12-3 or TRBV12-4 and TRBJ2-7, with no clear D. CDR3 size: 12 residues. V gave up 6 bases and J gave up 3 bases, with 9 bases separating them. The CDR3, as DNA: TGTGCCAGCAGGCAGGAAGACTACGAGCAGTACTTC. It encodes CASRQEDYEQYF.

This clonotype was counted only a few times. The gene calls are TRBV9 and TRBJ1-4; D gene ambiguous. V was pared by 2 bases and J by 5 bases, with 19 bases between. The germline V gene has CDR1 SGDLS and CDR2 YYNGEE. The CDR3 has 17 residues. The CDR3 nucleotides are TGTGCCAGCAGCGTTTGGAGGACCCTAAGGGAGAATGAAAAACTGTTTTTT. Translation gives CASSVWRTLRENEKLFF. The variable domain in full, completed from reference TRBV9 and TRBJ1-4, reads DSGVTQTPKHLITATGQRVTLRCSPRSGDLSVYWYQQSLDQGLQFLIQYYNGEERAKGNILERFSAQQFPDLHSELNLSSLELGDSALYFCASSVWRTLRENEKLFFGSGTQLSVL.

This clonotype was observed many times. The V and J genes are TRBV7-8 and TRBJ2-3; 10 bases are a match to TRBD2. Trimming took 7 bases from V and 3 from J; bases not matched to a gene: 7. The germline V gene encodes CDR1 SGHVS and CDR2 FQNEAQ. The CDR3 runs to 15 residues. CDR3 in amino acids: CASTPLAGATDTQYF. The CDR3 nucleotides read TGTGCCAGCACGCCCCTAGCGGGAGCGACAGATACGCAGTATTTT. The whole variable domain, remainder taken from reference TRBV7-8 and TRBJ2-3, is GAGVSQSPRYKVAKRGQDVALRCDPISGHVSLFWYQQALGQGPEFLTYFQNEAQLDKSGLPSDRFFAERPEGSVSTLKIQRTQQEDSAVYLCASTPLAGATDTQYFGPGTRLTVL.

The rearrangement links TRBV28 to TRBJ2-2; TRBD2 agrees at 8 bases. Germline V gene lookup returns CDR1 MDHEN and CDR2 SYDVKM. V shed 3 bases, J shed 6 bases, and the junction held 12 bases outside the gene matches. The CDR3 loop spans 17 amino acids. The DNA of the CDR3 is TGTGCCAGCAGTTTGATGGCTAGCGGGTTTATGGCCGGGGAGCTGTTTTTT. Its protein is CASSLMASGFMAGELFF.

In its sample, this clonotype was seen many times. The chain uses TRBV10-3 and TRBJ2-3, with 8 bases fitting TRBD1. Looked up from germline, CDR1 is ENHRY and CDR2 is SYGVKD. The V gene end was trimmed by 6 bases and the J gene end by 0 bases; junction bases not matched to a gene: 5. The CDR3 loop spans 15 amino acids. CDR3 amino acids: CAISRRDRSTDTQYF. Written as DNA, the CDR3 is TGTGCCATCAGCCGCCGGGACAGGAGCACAGATACGCAGTATTTT.

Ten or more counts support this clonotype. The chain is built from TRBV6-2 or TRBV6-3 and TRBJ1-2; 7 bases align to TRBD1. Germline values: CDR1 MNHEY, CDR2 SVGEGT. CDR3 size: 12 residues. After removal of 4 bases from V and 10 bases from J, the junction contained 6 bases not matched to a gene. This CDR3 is CASSSSDRDYTF. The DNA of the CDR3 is TGTGCCAGCAGTTCGTCCGACAGGGACTACACCTTC.

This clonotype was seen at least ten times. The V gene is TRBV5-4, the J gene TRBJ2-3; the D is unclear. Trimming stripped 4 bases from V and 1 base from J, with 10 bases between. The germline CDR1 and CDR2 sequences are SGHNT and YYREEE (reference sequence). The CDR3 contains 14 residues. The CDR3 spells CASSPWQGTDTQYF. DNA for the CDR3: TGTGCCAGCAGCCCCTGGCAGGGCACAGATACGCAGTATTTT. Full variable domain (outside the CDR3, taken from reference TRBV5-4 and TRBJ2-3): ETGVTQSPTHLIKTRGQQVTLRCSSQSGHNTVSWYQQALGQGPQFIFQYYREEENGRGNFPPRFSGLQFPNYSSELNVNALELDDSALYLCASSPWQGTDTQYFGPGTRLTVL.

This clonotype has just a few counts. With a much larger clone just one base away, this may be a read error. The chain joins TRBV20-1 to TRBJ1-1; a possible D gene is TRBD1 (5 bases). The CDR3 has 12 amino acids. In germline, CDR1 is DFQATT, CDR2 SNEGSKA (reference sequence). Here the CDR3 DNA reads TGCAGTGCTTTATACAGGAACACTGAAGCTTCCTTT. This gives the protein CSALYRNTEASF.

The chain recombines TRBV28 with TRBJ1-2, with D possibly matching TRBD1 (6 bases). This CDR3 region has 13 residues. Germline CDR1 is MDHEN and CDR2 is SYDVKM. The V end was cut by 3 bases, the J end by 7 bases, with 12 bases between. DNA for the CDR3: TGTGCCAGCAGTTTTCTGACAGGACCTGGCTACACCTTC. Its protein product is CASSFLTGPGYTF.

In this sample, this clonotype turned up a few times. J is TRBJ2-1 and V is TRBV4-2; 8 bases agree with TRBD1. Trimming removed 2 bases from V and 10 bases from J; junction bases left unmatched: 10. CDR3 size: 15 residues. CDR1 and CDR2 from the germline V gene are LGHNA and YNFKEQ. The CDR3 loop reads CASSQFPSGGGEQFF. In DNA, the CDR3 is TGTGCCAGCAGCCAATTTCCTTCAGGGGGCGGAGAGCAGTTCTTC.

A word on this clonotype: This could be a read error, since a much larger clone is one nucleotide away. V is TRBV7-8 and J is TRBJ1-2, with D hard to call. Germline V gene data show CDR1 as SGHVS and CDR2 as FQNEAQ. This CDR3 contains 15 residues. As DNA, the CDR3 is TGTGCCAGCAGCTTAGCGGCGGGAGCTAACCATGGCTACACCTTC. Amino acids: CASSLAAGANHGYTF.

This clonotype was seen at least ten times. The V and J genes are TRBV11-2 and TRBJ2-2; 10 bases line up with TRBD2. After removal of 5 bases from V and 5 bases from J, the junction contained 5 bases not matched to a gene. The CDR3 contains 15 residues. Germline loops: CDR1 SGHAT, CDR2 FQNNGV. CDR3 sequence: CASSPGTSETGELFF. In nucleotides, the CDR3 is TGTGCCAGCAGCCCCGGGACTAGCGAAACCGGGGAGCTGTTTTTT.

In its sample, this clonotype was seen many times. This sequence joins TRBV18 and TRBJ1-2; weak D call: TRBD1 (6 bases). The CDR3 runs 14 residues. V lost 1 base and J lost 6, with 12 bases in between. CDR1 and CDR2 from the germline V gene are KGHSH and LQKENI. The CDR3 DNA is TGTGCCAGCTCACCACGGTCAGGGGATCATGGCTACACCTTC. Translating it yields CASSPRSGDHGYTF.

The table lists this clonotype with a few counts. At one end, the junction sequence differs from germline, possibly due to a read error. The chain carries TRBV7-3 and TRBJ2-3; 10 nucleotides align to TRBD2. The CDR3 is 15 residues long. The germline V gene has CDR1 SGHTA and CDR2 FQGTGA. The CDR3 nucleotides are TGTGCCGGCAGCTTAGCGGGGGGACTCACAGATACGCAGTATTTT. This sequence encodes CAGSLAGGLTDTQYF.

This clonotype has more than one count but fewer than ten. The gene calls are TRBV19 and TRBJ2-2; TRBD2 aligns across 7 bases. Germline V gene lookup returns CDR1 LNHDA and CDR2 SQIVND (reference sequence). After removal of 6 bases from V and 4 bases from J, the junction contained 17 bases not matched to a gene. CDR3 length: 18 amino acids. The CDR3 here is CASRLSKGRPGGTGELFF. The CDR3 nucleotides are TGTGCCAGTAGATTAAGTAAGGGGCGGCCGGGGGGCACCGGGGAGCTGTTTTTT.

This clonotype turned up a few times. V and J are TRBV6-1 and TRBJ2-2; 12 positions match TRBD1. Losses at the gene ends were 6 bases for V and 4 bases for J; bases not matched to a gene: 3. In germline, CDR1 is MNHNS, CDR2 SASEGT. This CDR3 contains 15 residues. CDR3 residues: CASRGQGAGTGELFF. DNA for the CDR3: TGTGCCAGCAGGGGACAGGGGGCGGGCACCGGGGAGCTGTTTTTT.

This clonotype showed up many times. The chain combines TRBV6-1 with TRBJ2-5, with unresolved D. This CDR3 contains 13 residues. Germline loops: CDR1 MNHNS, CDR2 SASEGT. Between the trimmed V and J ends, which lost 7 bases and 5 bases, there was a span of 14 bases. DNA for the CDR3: TGTGCCAGCATTGCCCCAGCGACGGAGACCCAGTACTTC. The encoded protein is CASIAPATETQYF.

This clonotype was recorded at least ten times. The CDR3 region has the DNA TGCAGTGCTAGAGTGTTGCCGCGCGAGCAGTACTTC. It codes for CSARVLPREQYF. This chain links TRBV20-1 with TRBJ2-7; no reliable D call. Germline V gives CDR1 DFQATT, CDR2 SNEGSKA (reference sequence). This CDR3 comprises 12 residues. V lost 1 base and J lost 6, with 10 bases in between.

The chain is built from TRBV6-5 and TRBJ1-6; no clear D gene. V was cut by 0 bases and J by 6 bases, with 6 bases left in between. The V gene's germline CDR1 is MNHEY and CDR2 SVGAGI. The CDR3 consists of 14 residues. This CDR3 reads CASSYSGGNSPLHF. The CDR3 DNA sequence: TGTGCCAGCAGTTACTCAGGTGGTAATTCACCCCTCCACTTT.

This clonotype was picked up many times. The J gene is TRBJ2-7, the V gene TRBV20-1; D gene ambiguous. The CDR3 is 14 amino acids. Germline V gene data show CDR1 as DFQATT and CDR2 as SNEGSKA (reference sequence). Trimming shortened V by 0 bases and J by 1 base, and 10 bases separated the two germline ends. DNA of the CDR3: TGCAGTGCTAGAGATCACCGCCTATCCTACGAGCAGTACTTC. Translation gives CSARDHRLSYEQYF.